Below, one T cell receptor (beta chain) is given with its context. Primers: 60 Vbeta forward and 13 Jbeta reverse. The method was immunoSEQ multiplex PCR; TCRdb's version includes in-frame clones alone and lacks a portion of them. Here the sample spans under 300,000 clones, around 90% being singletons. This specimen comes from a study of cytomegalovirus exposure and HLA in healthy donors. V gave up 3 bases and J gave up 7 bases, with 12 bases separating them. Germline CDR1 reads SNHLY; CDR2 reads FYNNEI. The CDR3 contains 14 residues. The V call is TRBV2, the J call TRBJ1-4; the D gene is possibly TRBD1 (6 bases). Sample: PBMCs. The TCR was taken from a girl aged 2-9 years in good health and CMV-seronegative. CDR3 residues: CASSEEQGGEKLFF. The CDR3 DNA sequence: TGTGCCAGCAGTGAGGAACAGGGTGGTGAAAAACTGTTTTTT.